The source of this T cell receptor (beta chain) is a study of shared clonotypes between healthy human individuals. Overall study: Participating donors consisted of two women and a few men aged 18 to 49.

The germline V gene has CDR1 SGDLS and CDR2 YYNGEE. The CDR3 length is 15 residues. V lost 4 bases and J lost 0, with 12 bases in between. As defined, naive CD8 cells were CD45RO-negative and positively selected for CCR7, with terminally differentiated effector memory CD45RA+ cells excluded. The repertoire was sequenced with immunoSEQ multiplex PCR; TCRdb's copy has only in-frame clones and lacks some. This sample has about 800,000 clones; approximately 97% occur once, and the top ten carry approximately 0.2%. This chain connects TRBV9 to TRBJ2-3; a possible D gene is TRBD2 (6 bases). The receptor was derived from a man aged 30 to 45 in good health. Sequencing was done on a sample of naive CD8+ T cells sorted from blood. CDR3 DNA sequence: TGTGCCAGCAGCCGTAAGGGGACTAGCACAGATACGCAGTATTTT. Translation: CASSRKGTSTDTQYF.